The rows below give T cell receptor beta chains drawn from one sample of a study of blood T cell repertoires in COVID-19. The repertoire was sequenced with immunoSEQ multiplex PCR; TCRdb's copy has only in-frame clones and lacks some. The table shows fewer than 250,000 clones, with around 84% occurring only once. What was sequenced was peripheral blood. The receptor set was obtained from a man aged 50-60 years with COVID-19, enrolled during active disease. CDR3s include the opening cysteine and the closing phenylalanine or tryptophan. The D gene is left open where the match is weak. Clone size, where shown, is once, few, many, or a class for clones that have expanded.

V gene	J gene	D gene	clone size	CDR3 DNA	CDR3 protein
TRBV27	TRBJ2-2	.	.	TGTGCCAGCAGTTTATGGGAGGAGGGGACCGGGGAGCTGTTTTTT	CASSLWEEGTGELFF
TRBV9	TRBJ1-5	.	.	TGTGCCAGCAGCGAACAGGGAAATAGCAATCAGCCCCAGCATTTT	CASSEQGNSNQPQHF
TRBV6-1	TRBJ1-2	TRBD1	.	TGTGCCAGCAGTGAAGACAGACAGGGGAGGAACTATGGCTACACCTTC	CASSEDRQGRNYGYTF
TRBV6-2/TRBV6-3	TRBJ2-7	.	.	TGTGCCAGCAGTTACTCGACCCGAGGGGAGCAGTACTTC	CASSYSTRGEQYF
TRBV4-3	TRBJ1-4	.	.	TGCGCCAGCAGCCAAGATTTAGCAAGCAGAAGGGAAAAACTGTTTTTT	CASSQDLASRREKLFF
TRBV5-1	TRBJ2-2	TRBD2	.	TGCGCCAGCAGCTTGGCCTCGCTAGCGGGGGTCGGGGAGCTGTTTTTT	CASSLASLAGVGELFF
TRBV27	TRBJ2-2	.	.	TGTGCCAGCAGTTTTGGAGATAACACCGGGGAGCTGTTTTTT	CASSFGDNTGELFF
TRBV19	TRBJ2-1	TRBD2	.	TGTGCCAGTAGCCTCCAGGCTAGCGGGAGGGCCGGGTACAATGAGCAGTTCTTC	CASSLQASGRAGYNEQFF
TRBV9	TRBJ1-2	.	.	TGTGCCAGCAGCGTTAGTTCGGGGGACTATTATGGCTACACCTTC	CASSVSSGDYYGYTF
TRBV9	TRBJ2-1	.	.	TGTGCCAGCAGCGTAGGCAGCCAGGTGTACGAGCAGTTCTTC	CASSVGSQVYEQFF
TRBV18	TRBJ2-7	TRBD2	.	TGTGCCAGCTCACCAACTACCGGGACTAGAGGAACCTACGAGCAGTACTTC	CASSPTTGTRGTYEQYF
TRBV27	TRBJ1-4	.	.	TGTGCCAGCAGTACCACGTGGGGGGCAACTAATGAAAAACTGTTTTTT	CASSTTWGATNEKLFF
TRBV24-1	TRBJ2-1	TRBD1	.	TGTGCCACCAGTGATCCGGGACAGGGATACAATGAGCAGTTCTTC	CATSDPGQGYNEQFF
TRBV9	TRBJ2-2	TRBD2	.	TGTGCCAGCAGCCTAAGGGTACTAGCGGGTACCGGGGAGCTGTTTTTT	CASSLRVLAGTGELFF
TRBV24-1	TRBJ2-7	TRBD1	.	TGTGCCACCAGAGCAGGGGCAGGGGGAAACGAGCAGTACTTC	CATRAGAGGNEQYF
TRBV6-5	TRBJ2-1	TRBD2	once	TGTGCCAGCAGTTCTGGAGGCGGGGGGCGGTGGAATGAGCAGTTCTTC	CASSSGGGGRWNEQFF
TRBV4-2	TRBJ1-2	.	.	TGTGCCAGCAGCCAAGATTTACGGGACACGGAGATCGGTGGCTACACCTTC	CASSQDLRDTEIGGYTF
TRBV27	TRBJ1-1	.	.	TGTGCCAGCAGTTTTTCAGGGGAGATCACTGAAGCTTTCTTT	CASSFSGEITEAFF
TRBV19	TRBJ1-5	.	.	TGTGCCAGTAGTAGAGAGGGGCCCAGGCAGCCCCAGCATTTT	CASSREGPRQPQHF
TRBV25-1	TRBJ2-7	.	.	TGTGCCAGCAGCTCAGGGGAGACCTACGAGCAGTACTTC	CASSSGETYEQYF
TRBV30	TRBJ1-2	.	.	TGTGCCTGGACCCCGACAGGATCTAACTATGGCTACACCTTC	CAWTPTGSNYGYTF
TRBV11-2	TRBJ2-7	TRBD2	.	TGTGCCAGCAGCTATTCAAGCGGGAGGGCTTACGAGCAGTACTTC	CASSYSSGRAYEQYF
TRBV19	TRBJ2-7	TRBD1	.	TGTGCCAGTAGTCTCCGGGACAGTTCCTACGAGCAGTACTTC	CASSLRDSSYEQYF
TRBV6-5	TRBJ2-7	TRBD1	.	TGTGCCAGCAGTTACTCTACAGGGGACTACGAGCAGTACTTC	CASSYSTGDYEQYF
TRBV6-5	TRBJ1-3	TRBD1	.	TGTGCCAGCAGTCGGGACAGGGCTATGGGGAACACCATATATTTT	CASSRDRAMGNTIYF
TRBV6-5	TRBJ2-3	TRBD1	.	TGTGCCACCACGATGGACAGGGGTACAGATACGCAGTATTTT	CATTMDRGTDTQYF
TRBV28	TRBJ2-7	TRBD1	.	TGTGCCAGCAGAATGGACGGGACAGGTGCCTACGAGCAGTACTTC	CASRMDGTGAYEQYF
TRBV27	TRBJ1-2	.	.	TGTGCCAGCAGTTTAGTCGGCAGGGGTAACTATGGCTACACCTTC	CASSLVGRGNYGYTF
TRBV28	TRBJ1-5	.	.	TGTGCCAGCAGTCTCCGGGGGTTGGGGCAGCCCCAGCATTTT	CASSLRGLGQPQHF
TRBV9	TRBJ2-3	.	.	TGTGCCAGCAGCCCTCAGATGGGCGCAGATACGCAGTATTTT	CASSPQMGADTQYF
TRBV12-3/TRBV12-4	TRBJ2-2	.	.	TGTGCCAGCAGTCAGACAGCATCGCGGGAGCTGTTTTTT	CASSQTASRELFF
TRBV7-9	TRBJ1-1	.	.	TGTGCCAGCAGCTCTTTAGAAGTGGCTTTCTTT	CASSSLEVAFF
TRBV5-6	TRBJ1-2	TRBD1	.	TGTGCCAGCAGCTTAATGTACAGGGGAGTACTCTATGGCTACACCTTC	CASSLMYRGVLYGYTF
TRBV5-5	TRBJ1-1	TRBD1	.	TGTGCCAGCAGCCCCATACAGGGGGCAGTGAACACTGAAGCTTTCTTT	CASSPIQGAVNTEAFF
TRBV15	TRBJ1-2	.	.	TGTGCCACCAGCAGAGATCGGGAGGTTAGCCCTAACTATGGCTACACCTTC	CATSRDREVSPNYGYTF
TRBV4-1	TRBJ1-6	.	few	TGCGCCAGCAGCCAAAGGCCTTTCCTGGACAAAGATTCACCCCTCCACTTT	CASSQRPFLDKDSPLHF
TRBV5-1	TRBJ2-3	TRBD1	.	TGCGCCAGTACAGGGGTCAGCACAGATACGCAGTATTTT	CASTGVSTDTQYF
TRBV14	TRBJ2-4	.	.	TGTGCCAGCAGCCGGGCCTCTGGTAGGGGAAACATTCAGTACTTC	CASSRASGRGNIQYF
TRBV7-9	TRBJ2-7	.	.	TGTGCCAGCAGCTTAGCCCGGGACACGAGCTACGAGCAGTACTTC	CASSLARDTSYEQYF
TRBV5-1	TRBJ2-2	TRBD1	.	TGCGCCAGCAGCTTGGCAGGGGGTTTCACCGGGGAGCTGTTTTTT	CASSLAGGFTGELFF
TRBV4-1	TRBJ1-2	.	few	TGCGCCAGCAGCCAAGAAGGGACACAGGAACTAGGCTACACCTTC	CASSQEGTQELGYTF
TRBV2	TRBJ1-5	.	.	TGTGCCAGCAGAGGGGACACGGCGGGCAATCAGCCCCAGCATTTT	CASRGDTAGNQPQHF
TRBV7-6	TRBJ2-5	.	.	TGTGCCAGCAGCTTAGCGCAGGGGGAGACCCAGTACTTC	CASSLAQGETQYF
TRBV27	TRBJ1-2	.	few	TGTGCCAGCAGTCCTGGGACATTTTTCACCTTC	CASSPGTFFTF
TRBV9	TRBJ1-6	TRBD1	once	TGTGCCAGCAGCGTCTCCATCGACAGGGGGAATTCACCCCTCCACTTT	CASSVSIDRGNSPLHF
TRBV19	TRBJ2-7	TRBD2	.	TGTGCCAGTAGTTCCGTTCCACTTGGGAGGGCCGGCGAGCAGTACTTC	CASSSVPLGRAGEQYF
TRBV2	TRBJ2-7	TRBD1	.	TGTGCCAGCGGGGACAGGGGGTACGAGCAGTACTTC	CASGDRGYEQYF
TRBV5-6	TRBJ1-1	.	.	TGTGCCAGCAGGCGGTGGGGGGTAGGCATGAACACTGAAGCTTTCTTT	CASRRWGVGMNTEAFF